Listed below are T cell receptor beta chains from one sample, sequenced in a study of T-cell reconstitution after alpha-beta-depleted transplantation in children. TCRdb reanalysed the PCR reads using MiXCR and keeps one entry per CDR3 protein. The data contain over 80,000 distinct CDR3 sequences, under 25% of them singletons. The sequencing used PBMCs, collected before TCRalphabeta/CD19-depleted stem cell transplant. The receptors shown here come from a boy between 2 and 10 years old with acute lymphoblastic leukemia, due to receive a stem cell transplant. CDR3s include the opening cysteine and the closing phenylalanine or tryptophan. Each record gives: clone size, CDR3 length, D gene, J gene, V gene, CDR3 protein, CDR3 DNA. The D gene is left open where the match is weak. Not every row has a clone size; where given, it reads once, few, many or a size class.

clone size: few
CDR3 length: 14
D gene: TRBD2
J gene: TRBJ2-3
V gene: TRBV20-1
CDR3 protein: CSALLAEGRDTQYF
CDR3 DNA: TGCAGTGCACTACTAGCGGAGGGACGGGATACGCAGTATTTT

clone size: few
CDR3 length: 17
D gene: .
J gene: TRBJ2-6
V gene: TRBV5-1
CDR3 protein: CASSTWTLDSGANVLTF
CDR3 DNA: TGCGCCAGCAGCACCTGGACACTGGACTCTGGGGCCAACGTCCTGACTTTC

clone size: .
CDR3 length: 13
D gene: TRBD2
J gene: TRBJ2-3
V gene: TRBV30
CDR3 protein: CAWSASGADTQYF
CDR3 DNA: TGTGCCTGGAGTGCTAGCGGAGCAGATACGCAGTATTTT

clone size: many
CDR3 length: 20
D gene: .
J gene: TRBJ2-7
V gene: TRBV12-3/TRBV12-4
CDR3 protein: CASSSNFVSQTRGAPYEQYF
CDR3 DNA: TGTGCCAGCAGTTCCAACTTTGTCAGCCAGACTAGAGGGGCACCCTACGAGCAGTACTTC

clone size: .
CDR3 length: 14
D gene: .
J gene: TRBJ2-3
V gene: TRBV10-3
CDR3 protein: CAISDADGTDTQYF
CDR3 DNA: TGTGCCATCAGTGATGCCGACGGCACAGATACGCAGTATTTT

clone size: few
CDR3 length: 19
D gene: .
J gene: TRBJ2-2
V gene: TRAV8-5
CDR3 protein: CACRSLLAEGPLNTGELFF
CDR3 DNA: TGTGCATGCAGGTCCCTCCTAGCGGAGGGGCCCCTAAACACCGGGGAGCTGTTTTTT

clone size: few
CDR3 length: 15
D gene: .
J gene: TRBJ1-2
V gene: TRBV7-2
CDR3 protein: CASSPDPGPSYGYTF
CDR3 DNA: TGTGCCAGCAGTCCAGACCCAGGACCCAGCTATGGCTACACCTTC

clone size: .
CDR3 length: 15
D gene: TRBD1
J gene: TRBJ2-1
V gene: TRBV27
CDR3 protein: CASSLRTGGQAEQFF
CDR3 DNA: TGTGCCAGCAGTTTGCGGACAGGAGGACAAGCGGAGCAGTTCTTC

clone size: .
CDR3 length: 16
D gene: .
J gene: TRBJ2-1
V gene: TRBV4-2
CDR3 protein: CASSQEGLALDNEQFF
CDR3 DNA: TGTGCCAGCAGCCAAGAAGGGCTAGCGCTGGACAATGAGCAGTTCTTC

clone size: .
CDR3 length: 15
D gene: .
J gene: TRBJ1-3
V gene: TRBV5-1
CDR3 protein: CASSATGFSGNTIYF
CDR3 DNA: TGCGCCAGCAGCGCAACGGGGTTTTCTGGAAACACCATATATTTT

clone size: few
CDR3 length: 14
D gene: TRBD2
J gene: TRBJ2-5
V gene: TRBV28
CDR3 protein: CASTRLAAQETQYF
CDR3 DNA: TGTGCCAGCACCCGACTAGCGGCCCAAGAGACCCAGTACTTC

clone size: .
CDR3 length: 15
D gene: TRBD2
J gene: TRBJ2-7
V gene: TRBV7-9
CDR3 protein: CASSFGTSGVYEQYF
CDR3 DNA: TGTGCCAGCAGCTTCGGGACTAGCGGAGTCTACGAGCAGTACTTC

clone size: .
CDR3 length: 14
D gene: TRBD1
J gene: TRBJ1-4
V gene: TRBV2
CDR3 protein: CASNEDRVNEKLFF
CDR3 DNA: TGTGCCAGCAACGAGGACAGGGTTAATGAAAAACTGTTTTTT

clone size: .
CDR3 length: 15
D gene: .
J gene: TRBJ1-5
V gene: TRBV27
CDR3 protein: CASGGDRTPGQPQHF
CDR3 DNA: TGTGCCAGTGGGGGAGACAGAACCCCGGGACAGCCCCAGCATTTT

clone size: few
CDR3 length: 14
D gene: .
J gene: TRBJ2-7
V gene: TRBV29-1
CDR3 protein: CSVSGGGEAYEQYF
CDR3 DNA: TGCAGCGTTTCCGGGGGAGGAGAAGCCTACGAGCAGTACTTC

clone size: many
CDR3 length: 14
D gene: TRBD2
J gene: TRBJ2-5
V gene: TRBV7-2
CDR3 protein: CASSAAGPQETQYF
CDR3 DNA: TGTGCCAGCAGCGCAGCGGGGCCCCAAGAGACCCAGTACTTC

clone size: few
CDR3 length: 12
D gene: .
J gene: TRBJ1-4
V gene: TRBV5-1
CDR3 protein: CASRAANEKLFF
CDR3 DNA: TGCGCCAGCAGAGCGGCGAATGAAAAACTGTTTTTT

clone size: .
CDR3 length: 21
D gene: .
J gene: TRBJ2-1
V gene: TRBV10-3
CDR3 protein: CAISESTSVGAGASSYNEQFF
CDR3 DNA: TGTGCCATCAGTGAGTCGACATCGGTGGGGGCCGGGGCGAGCTCCTACAATGAGCAGTTCTTC

clone size: many
CDR3 length: 13
D gene: .
J gene: TRBJ2-5
V gene: TRBV5-6
CDR3 protein: CASSFVAGETQYF
CDR3 DNA: TGTGCCAGCAGCTTCGTCGCGGGGGAGACCCAGTACTTC

clone size: many
CDR3 length: 13
D gene: .
J gene: TRBJ1-1
V gene: TRBV7-8
CDR3 protein: CASSFLGPEVAFF
CDR3 DNA: TGTGCCAGCAGCTTTCTGGGCCCGGAGGTAGCTTTCTTT

clone size: few
CDR3 length: 13
D gene: .
J gene: TRBJ2-3
V gene: TRBV7-8
CDR3 protein: CASSTWTKDTQYF
CDR3 DNA: TGTGCCAGCAGCACCTGGACAAAAGATACGCAGTATTTT

clone size: many
CDR3 length: 14
D gene: .
J gene: TRBJ2-4
V gene: TRBV29-1
CDR3 protein: CSVEEGIAKNIQYF
CDR3 DNA: TGCAGCGTTGAAGAAGGGATTGCCAAAAACATTCAGTACTTC

clone size: .
CDR3 length: 15
D gene: TRBD1
J gene: TRBJ1-5
V gene: TRBV5-5
CDR3 protein: CASSLQGLGNQPQHF
CDR3 DNA: TGTGCCAGCAGCTTACAGGGGCTGGGCAATCAGCCCCAGCATTTT

clone size: .
CDR3 length: 16
D gene: .
J gene: TRBJ2-5
V gene: TRBV12-3/TRBV12-4
CDR3 protein: CASSFRSGGGIETQYF
CDR3 DNA: TGTGCCAGCAGTTTCCGCAGTGGAGGGGGCATAGAGACCCAGTACTTC

clone size: .
CDR3 length: 17
D gene: TRBD2
J gene: TRBJ2-5
V gene: TRBV5-1
CDR3 protein: CASSPGTSGGFQETQYF
CDR3 DNA: TGCGCCAGCAGCCCAGGGACTAGCGGAGGGTTCCAAGAGACCCAGTACTTC

clone size: .
CDR3 length: 15
D gene: .
J gene: TRBJ1-1
V gene: TRBV25-1
CDR3 protein: CASSSNRESNTEAFF
CDR3 DNA: TGTGCCAGCAGTTCAAACAGGGAATCGAACACTGAAGCTTTCTTT

clone size: few
CDR3 length: 13
D gene: .
J gene: TRBJ1-1
V gene: TRBV19
CDR3 protein: CASSTSMNTEAFF
CDR3 DNA: TGTGCCAGTAGTACCTCCATGAACACTGAAGCTTTCTTT